This record concerns one T cell receptor beta chain sequence. It has no known antigen specificity. Qualities for individual bases were not recorded, and no much larger clone is one base off. V loses 4 bases of germline sequence and J loses 4 bases, and the interval between the two ends is 9 bases. Looking up the germline V gene (reference sequence) yields CDR1 SEHNR and CDR2 FQNEAQ. CDR3 length: 13 amino acids, cysteine to phenylalanine. The entry retains the CDR3 DNA only, 39 bases that are in frame from base 1. This specimen comes from a study of Ad26.COV2.S vaccination and SARS-CoV-2 variants (dated by TCRdb to 2020 to 2023). Looking at the study overall: Sequencing of the TCRbeta repertoire served to evaluate the specificity and breadth of SARS-CoV-2-reactive T cell receptors following Ad26.COV2.S vaccination. The TCR-sequenced set comprised about 30 samples: 19 Ad26.COV2.S vaccine recipients, 5 placebo recipients and 8 SARS-CoV-2 convalescent individuals. The investigation overall reported the following: Vaccine and placebo recipients had similar non-spike TCR breadth, a finding consistent with the vaccine containing only spike. After vaccination, spike-specific CD8+ and CD4+ T cell responses were reported to show substantial breadth. Compared with placebo recipients, Ad26.COV2.S recipients showed higher spike-specific TCR breadth (P = 0.0014). According to the authors, total T cell responses may have been underestimated by the TCR breadth and depth analyses.

TCRbeta CDR3 regions were sequenced with the immunoSEQ Assay. After extraction, genomic DNA underwent amplification by bias-controlled multiplex PCR, followed by high-throughput sequencing. The original methods were these. To quantify the absolute abundance of every unique TCRbeta CDR3 region, sequences were collapsed and filtered. T cell fraction was estimated by normalization of TCRbeta template counts to usable DNA, with usable DNA being measured through amplification of reference genes present in all nucleated cells. Repertoire TCRs were annotated as SARS-CoV-2-specific by exact matching of V gene, CDR3 amino acid sequence and J gene to a known reactive TCR set. The reference SARS-CoV-2 TCR set was obtained from MIRA and was filtered for enrichment in COVID-19-positive ImmuneCODE repertoires, whereby public or cross-reactive TCRs were removed. Using the MIRA antigens, annotated TCRs were further analysed by specific ORF or by position within an ORF. Breadth was defined as annotated unique rearrangements over total unique productive rearrangements; depth was the summed frequency of those rearrangements. Two-sided Wilcoxon rank-sum tests were applied when comparing TCR breadth between groups. This immuneACCESS table, as held by TCRdb, lists in-frame sequences with V and J called but not all clones. Of the missing ones, under half trace to an unresolved V gene in checked studies; the others have no known cause. That table gives V, J and clone size, and the DNA gave D and trimming. The sample has around 370,000 clones on record, about 91% of them singletons. Under 5% of the sample rests with the top ten.

The time point label, as the study defines it: individuals recovered from natural SARS-CoV-2 infection. The V gene is TRBV7-9 and the J gene is TRBJ2-3; no D segment can be confidently identified. This specimen was peripheral blood, taken after recovery from COVID-19. The receptor comes from a human donor who had recovered from COVID-19. The bases read TGTGCCAGCAGCTCCCGCGGTGCAGATACGCAGTATTTT. It encodes CASSSRGADTQYF.